The subject of this entry is one TCR beta chain. What this receptor recognizes is not known. No clone much larger than this one lies a single base away; base qualities are absent. The CDR3 spans 15 residues, from the cysteine through the phenylalanine. Only the CDR3 region is kept as DNA, spanning 45 bases read in frame from base 1. In the germline V gene, CDR1 corresponds to SGHVS and CDR2 to FQNEAQ. Between the V and J ends, shortened by 3 bases and 10 bases respectively, the junction contains 19 bases. The sample is drawn from a study of blood T cell repertoires in COVID-19 (dated by TCRdb to the early 2020s). Concerning the study at large: Samples from collaborators originated in the United States, Italy and Spain and spanned both the acute and convalescent phases of COVID-19. The prospective study material was composed of cDNA or gDNA derived from T cells, B-cell-depleted T cells, or PBMCs. The dataset comprised deeply sampled blood TCRbeta repertoires from subjects exposed to, actively infected with, or recovered from COVID-19. The repertoires were made available in a free public database intended to serve as a resource for research on the immune response to SARS-CoV-2. The samples were drawn from two sources: the first 160 participants of the ongoing ImmuneRACE study, and 950 to 1,500 subjects contributed by 6 global collaborators. Sample metadata almost always included a de-identified subject ID, COVID-19 status, age in years and sex. Where available, HLA class I and class II types were taken from metadata supplied by the sample provider and were not determined by assay-based typing. Broad study findings and their caveats: The quantity of clinical and demographic metadata differed by source and by participant and was supplied without curation.

TCRbeta CDR3 regions were amplified from genomic DNA using the immunoSEQ Assay, a bias-controlled multiplex PCR. The source study handled its data this way. The number of nucleated cells in each sample was estimated by amplification of reference gene primers within the assay. To quantify the absolute abundance of each unique TCRbeta CDR3 rearrangement, sequence reads were collapsed and filtered. For each sample, productive Simpson clonality was calculated by taking the square root of Simpson's diversity index across productive rearrangements. Held by TCRdb, this immuneACCESS table contains in-frame sequences only and omits some clones. Under half of the omission traces to an unresolved V gene where checked; the cause of the rest is unknown. V and J calls and clone size are copied from that table; D and trimming were computed from the DNA. The sample has about 23,000 clones on record, more than 75% of them singletons. Of the sample, about 18% falls within the top ten clones.

Collaborating institutions collected whole blood in K2EDTA tubes following their own protocols. For TCRbeta analysis, collaborators shipped samples as frozen whole blood, isolated PBMCs, or DNA extracted from either of those sample types. Sequenced sample: peripheral blood. Recombination linked TRBV7-8 to TRBJ1-5; the D gene is perhaps TRBD1, from 5 matching bases. This TCR derives from a woman of 80 years or more with acute or convalescent COVID-19. The DNA is as follows: TGTGCCAGCAGCTTTTTCGGGACTGATGGTGAACCCCAGCATTTT. Its product reads: CASSFFGTDGEPQHF.